The T cell receptor (beta chain) described here comes from a study of T cell responses to AZD1222 COVID-19 vaccine. Notes on the study in general: Females made up more of the donors, who were largely white British, and clonal diversity may have come out too low. Seropositive at baseline were only five or six AZD1222 recipients.

TCRdb keeps only in-frame clones here, not all; method: immunoSEQ multiplex PCR. The table includes approximately 100,000 clones, 80% to 90% detected once. In the case of this clone: The target antigen is unknown.

Researchers grouped second doses given at about 4 or about 12 weeks into one pool. The germline V gene encodes CDR1 MNHEY and CDR2 SMNVEV (reference sequence). The CDR3 extends over 15 amino acids. The V end was cut by 5 bases, the J end by 6 bases, with 20 bases between. This chain uses TRBV27 with TRBJ2-7; weak D call: TRBD2 (7 bases). The material was peripheral blood, obtained 28 days after the second AZD1222 dose. The receptor comes from an adult who received the AZD1222 COVID-19 vaccine. The CDR3 bases are TGTGCCAGCAGTCCGATAGGGGGGGGCCTCGGCGAGCAGTACTTC. As protein: CASSPIGGGLGEQYF.